The sequence of this TCR beta chain was determined in a study of a mutant IDH1 vaccine in newly diagnosed glioma. Across the whole study: Vaccination was launched 4-6 weeks after radiotherapy alone, or with temozolomide cycles. There were roughly 62% males and approximately 38% females among treated patients, whose mean age was approximately 40 years. Patients were pretreated with radiotherapy, temozolomide, or both, mostly both.

This clone has only a few counts. The antigen is not known. The time point was: week 11, during vaccination. Mutant IDH1 20-mer peptide, at 300 ug, made up each vaccine dose, with topical imiquimod. Notes on the study in general: Whatever changes occurred in top peripheral T cell clonotypes seemed unrelated to pseudoprogression.

Some clones are missing from TCRdb's copy, which holds only in-frame ones; the method was immunoSEQ multiplex PCR. The profile shows tens of thousands of clones, roughly two thirds of them singletons. V was trimmed by 3 bases and J by 2 bases, leaving 11 bases between them. The length of the CDR3 is 14 residues. The germline gives CDR1 SGDLS, CDR2 YYNGEE. The chain uses TRBV9 and TRBJ1-2; D is uncertain. This specimen consisted of peripheral blood mononuclear cells (PBMCs), obtained from a glioma patient whose treatment included an IDH1 peptide vaccine. This receptor was identified in a man aged 18 to 35 with glioma. Some clones in this sample may be carry-over from other donors' samples. CDR3 DNA sequence: TGTGCCAGCAGCGGCCCCCTGATCAACTATGGCTACACCTTC. Protein: CASSGPLINYGYTF.